A single sample gave rise to the 3 T cell receptor beta chains below, sequenced in a study of metastatic and nonmetastatic thyroid tumors. With MiXCR, TCRdb reprocessed the PCR reads. The data show 6,000 or so clones, just under 30% seen once. All patients were treatment-naive before thyroid surgery. The sequenced sample consisted of adjacent normal tissue. The receptors were gathered from a female donor with papillary thyroid cancer or a benign thyroid nodule (not recorded which). Some clones in this sample may be carry-over from other donors' samples.

This chain links TRBV20-1 with TRBJ2-1; D not resolved. V gave up 6 bases and J gave up 0 bases, with 9 bases separating them. This CDR3 is built from 13 residues. Germline CDR1 reads DFQATT; CDR2 reads SNEGSKA (reference sequence). CDR3 residues: CSARQSSYNEQFF. CDR3 coding DNA: TGCAGTGCGCGACAAAGCTCCTACAATGAGCAGTTCTTC.

Note on this clone: Its ends do not fully match the called genes, so a read error is possible. The genes are TRBV12-3 or TRBV12-4 and TRBJ2-1; 10 positions match TRBD2. The CDR3 sequence is 17 residues long. Written as DNA, the CDR3 is TGTGCCAGTAGTTTAGCAGACAGACTAGCGGGTTACAATGAGCACTTCTTC. Translating it yields CASSLADRLAGYNEHFF.

The V gene is TRBV5-1, the J gene TRBJ2-7, with TRBD2 matching over 13 bases. Germline trimming cut 4 bases from V and 6 bases from J; bases unmatched to any gene: 4. The CDR3 totals 14 residues. The germline CDR1 and CDR2 sequences are SGHRS and YFSETQ. CDR3 amino acids: CASSPTSGRLEQYF. In DNA form, the CDR3 reads TGCGCCAGCAGCCCGACTAGCGGGAGGCTCGAGCAGTACTTC.